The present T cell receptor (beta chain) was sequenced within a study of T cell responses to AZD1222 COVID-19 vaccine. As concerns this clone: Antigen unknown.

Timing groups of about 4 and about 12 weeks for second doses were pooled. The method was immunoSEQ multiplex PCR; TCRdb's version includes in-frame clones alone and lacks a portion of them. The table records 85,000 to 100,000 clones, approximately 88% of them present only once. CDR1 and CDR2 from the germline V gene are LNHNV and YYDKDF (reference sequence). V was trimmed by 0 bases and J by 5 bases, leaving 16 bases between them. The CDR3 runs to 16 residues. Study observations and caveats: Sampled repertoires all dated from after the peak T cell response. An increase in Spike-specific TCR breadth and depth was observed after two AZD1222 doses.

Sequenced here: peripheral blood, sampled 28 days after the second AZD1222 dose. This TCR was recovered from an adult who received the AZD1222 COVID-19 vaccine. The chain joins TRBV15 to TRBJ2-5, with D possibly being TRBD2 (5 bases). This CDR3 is CATSREPADRGETQYF. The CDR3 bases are TGTGCCACCAGCAGAGAGCCAGCTGACCGAGGGGAGACCCAGTACTTC.